The 32 T cell receptor beta chains listed next were all sequenced from one sample in a study of graft-versus-host responses after intestinal transplantation. Sequenced by immunoSEQ multiplex PCR; TCRdb stores in-frame clones only, minus some. The sample yields fewer than 20,000 clones, 33% seen once. The sequencing used alloreactive CD4+ T cells from a mixed lymphocyte reaction culture, collected before intestinal transplant. The subset here: CFSE-low proliferating T cells sorted from approximately 6-day pre-transplant mixed lymphocyte reaction (GvH or HvG direction). The receptors were gathered from a human patient who received an intestinal transplant.

V and J are TRBV7-9 and TRBJ1-1; 9 positions match TRBD1. CDR1 is SEHNR and CDR2 is FQNEAQ in the germline V gene (reference sequence). The CDR3 has 16 residues. V shed 6 bases and J 6 bases; nucleotides not matched to a gene: 14. CDR3 sequence: CASSFRIQGANSEAFF. CDR3 nucleotides: TGTGCCAGCAGTTTTCGGATACAGGGGGCAAACTCTGAAGCTTTCTTT.

V and J are TRBV11-3 and TRBJ1-4; TRBD1 might be the D (5 bases). Germline V gene lookup returns CDR1 SGHNT and CDR2 YENEEA. The CDR3 covers 17 residues. Trimming shortened V by 3 bases and J by 4 bases, and 18 bases separated the two germline ends. CDR3 amino acids: CASSFTPSTVFNEKLFF. The CDR3 nucleotides are TGTGCCAGCAGCTTTACACCCTCGACAGTTTTTAATGAAAAACTGTTTTTT.

This clone was seen more than once but under ten times. The chain recombines TRBV10-3 with TRBJ1-4; the D is unclear. CDR3 length: 13 amino acids. V was pared by 4 bases and J by 8 bases, with 11 bases between. CDR1 is ENHRY and CDR2 is SYGVKD in the germline V gene. The CDR3 is CAISAVGSEKLFF. The CDR3 DNA reads TGTGCCATCAGTGCGGTTGGAAGCGAAAAACTGTTTTTT.

On this clone: The same CDR3 also results from other DNA sequences found in this sample. J is TRBJ1-5 and V is TRBV7-9; the D gene is possibly TRBD1 (5 bases). V shed 5 bases and J shed 0 bases, with 11 bases lying between them. Germline V gene data show CDR1 as SEHNR and CDR2 as FQNEAQ (reference sequence). CDR3 length: 15 residues. The CDR3 DNA is TGTGCCAGCAGCCCGAGGGGTAATAGCAATCAGCCCCAGCATTTT. It encodes CASSPRGNSNQPQHF.

The J gene is TRBJ2-1, the V gene TRBV11-1; D is possibly TRBD2 (7 bases). Germline V gene data show CDR1 as SGHAT and CDR2 as FQDESV (reference sequence). There are 16 residues in the CDR3. Trimming removed 5 bases at V and 6 bases at J, with 20 bases between. Written as DNA, the CDR3 is TGTGCCAGCAGCCCCTGGGGGGGGCGGAAAATCAATGAGCAGTTCTTC. It specifies CASSPWGGRKINEQFF. Drawing the rest from reference TRBV11-1 and TRBJ2-1, the complete variable domain is EAEVAQSPRYKITEKSQAVAFWCDPISGHATLYWYRQILGQGPELLVQFQDESVVDDSQLPKDRFSAERLKGVDSTLKIQPAELGDSAMYLCASSPWGGRKINEQFFGPGTRLTVL.

The chain employs TRBV7-2 and TRBJ2-7; 12 bases are a match to TRBD1. The CDR3 loop spans 16 amino acids. Per the germline V gene, CDR1 is SGHTA and CDR2 is FQGNSA. V lost 5 bases and J lost 6; bases outside the gene matches: 11. The CDR3 reads CASSPDSGQGALEQYF. The CDR3 bases are TGTGCCAGCAGCCCCGATTCGGGACAGGGGGCGCTCGAGCAGTACTTC.

This clone was seen a handful of times. The rearrangement joins TRBV5-3 to TRBJ1-6; no reliable D call. TRBV5-3 is designated an ORF whose function remains uncertain. V dropped 8 bases and J dropped 6 bases, with 12 bases sitting between them. The CDR3 runs to 13 residues. CDR3 in amino acids: CASRGVPNSPLHF. In DNA, the CDR3 is TGTGCCAGCCGGGGAGTTCCTAATTCACCCCTCCACTTT.

This clone was counted between two and nine times. V is TRBV6-8 and J is TRBJ1-2; the D gene is possibly TRBD1 (5 bases). This CDR3 comprises 11 residues. Germline CDR1 and CDR2: MNHGY and SAAAGT. V lost 6 bases and J lost 6, with 8 bases in between. The CDR3 bases are TGTGCCAGCAGACGGGACCATGGCTACACCTTC. As protein: CASRRDHGYTF.

The table lists this clone with a count of one. The genes are TRBV21-1 and TRBJ2-7; the listed D gene, TRBD2, was not tested against the DNA. TRBV21-1 is termed a pseudogene. The CDR3 is 14 amino acids. The CDR3 DNA is TGTGCCAGCAGAGCGGGGGGGCCCTCCTACGAGCAGTACTTC. Protein: CASRAGGPSYEQYF.

Only a few counts were recorded for this clone. The junction does not match germline at one end; this may be a read error. The chain employs TRBV5-1 and TRBJ2-5, with D maybe TRBD2 (6 bases). There are 14 residues in the CDR3. Germline loops: CDR1 SGHRS, CDR2 YFSETQ. The CDR3 bases are TGTGCCAGCAGCTTGGGGGGTTCGCGGGAGACCCAGTACTTC. This sequence encodes CASSLGGSRETQYF.

Only a few counts were recorded for this clone. The chain is built from TRBV9 and TRBJ1-2; D possibly corresponds to TRBD1 (5 bases). With 5 bases removed from V and 2 bases from J, the gap between germline ends came to 13 bases. Germline V gives CDR1 SGDLS, CDR2 YYNGEE. This CDR3 is built from 14 residues. For the CDR3, the DNA is TGTGCCAGCAGAAACCCGGGACGGAACTATGGCTACACCTTC. It codes for CASRNPGRNYGYTF.

V usage is TRBV25-1 and J usage is TRBJ1-2, with 7 bases identical to TRBD1. V shed 3 bases, J shed 0 bases, and the junction held 4 bases outside the gene matches. The CDR3 runs to 15 residues. Germline CDR1 is MGHDK and CDR2 is SYGVNS. CDR3 nucleotides: TGTGCCAGCAGTGAGGCCGGGACAGCTAACTATGGCTACACCTTC. It translates to CASSEAGTANYGYTF.

V and J are TRBV16 and TRBJ1-2; D gene uncertain. CDR1 is KGHSY and CDR2 is FQNENV in the germline V gene. Trimming took off 0 bases at V and 1 base at J, with 3 bases between the two ends. The CDR3 is made up of 13 amino acids. The CDR3 region has the DNA TGTGCCAGCAGCCAATCTGGTAACTATGGCTACACCTTC. Its translation: CASSQSGNYGYTF.

The V call is TRBV10-2, the J call TRBJ2-7; 9 nucleotides match TRBD1. CDR1 WSHSY and CDR2 SAAADI come from the germline V gene. The CDR3 covers 15 residues. The V segment lost 7 bases and the J segment 3 bases; nucleotides outside the gene matches: 10. DNA of the CDR3: TGCGCCAGCAAGGTTAGGACAGGGGACGGCTACGAGCAGTACTTC. It codes for CASKVRTGDGYEQYF.

J is TRBJ1-1 and V is TRBV7-6; D is unclear. The CDR3 length is 14 residues. Germline lookup yields CDR1 SGHVS and CDR2 FNYEAQ. Trimming cost V 1 base and J 1 base, with 7 bases left between them. The DNA for the CDR3 is TGTGCCAGCAGCTTAGGCAGGAAGAACACTGAAGCTTTCTTT. As protein: CASSLGRKNTEAFF.

This sequence joins TRBV7-6 and TRBJ1-4; possible D gene TRBD1, 5 bases. Trimming stripped 2 bases from V and 8 bases from J, with 12 bases between. Germline V CDR1 and CDR2: SGHVS, FNYEAQ. There are 14 residues in the CDR3. The CDR3 DNA reads TGTGCCAGCAGCTTAAACGGGGGAGGGGAAAAACTGTTTTTT. Its translation: CASSLNGGGEKLFF.

This clone was picked up many times. This chain connects TRBV11-2 to TRBJ1-1; D not resolved. This CDR3 contains 15 residues. In germline, CDR1 is SGHAT, CDR2 FQNNGV. V was clipped by 5 bases and J by 3 bases, with 16 bases between them. This chain's CDR3 is CASSHTRKRDTEAFF. CDR3 nucleotide sequence: TGTGCCAGCAGCCATACACGGAAGAGGGACACTGAAGCTTTCTTT.

The V call is TRBV11-1, the J call TRBJ1-1; no definite D call. This CDR3 has 14 amino acids. Germline CDR1 SGHAT, CDR2 FQDESV (reference sequence). The V gene lost 5 bases and the J gene lost 4 bases, with 14 bases spanning the gap. This CDR3 reads CASSQTEGRTEAFF. The CDR3 DNA reads TGTGCCAGCAGCCAAACTGAGGGTCGCACTGAAGCTTTCTTT.

This chain uses TRBV4-1 with TRBJ2-1, with D possibly being TRBD2 (5 bases). CDR1 is MGHRA, CDR2 YSYEKL, per germline. The CDR3 has 17 residues. With 1 base removed from V and 0 bases from J, the gap between germline ends came to 13 bases. CDR3 sequence reads: CASSQGRLTSSYNEQFF. The DNA of the CDR3 is TGCGCCAGCAGCCAAGGCCGACTAACAAGCTCCTACAATGAGCAGTTCTTC.

This clone has only a few counts. The chain joins TRBV7-3 to TRBJ2-2, with a weak D call TRBD1 (6 bases). The CDR3 length is 14 residues. The germline V gene encodes CDR1 SGHTA and CDR2 FQGTGA. Trimming left V 3 bases short and J 1 base short, with 6 bases between. The CDR3 region is CASSLDRNTGELFF. CDR3 DNA: TGTGCCAGCAGCTTGGACAGGAACACCGGGGAGCTGTTTTTT. Combining the CDR3 with reference TRBV7-3 and TRBJ2-2 gives the whole variable domain GAGVSQTPSNKVTEKGKYVELRCDPISGHTALYWYRQSLGQGPEFLIYFQGTGAADDSGLPNDRFFAVRPEGSVSTLKIQRTERGDSAVYLCASSLDRNTGELFFGEGSRLTVL.

CDR3 region: CASSESMSANTEAFF. The CDR3 DNA is TGCGCCAGCAGTGAGTCGATGTCAGCGAACACTGAAGCTTTCTTT. The J gene is TRBJ1-1, the V gene TRBV10-1; D is ambiguous. This CDR3 is 15 amino acids long. V gave up 0 bases and J gave up 1 base, with 9 bases separating them. Germline values: CDR1 WNHNN, CDR2 SYGVQD (reference sequence).

The chain uses TRBV5-6 and TRBJ2-3, with 7 bases identical to TRBD2. This CDR3 has 15 residues. CDR1 and CDR2 from the germline V gene are SGHDT and YYEEEE. Germline trimming cut 0 bases from V and 2 bases from J; bases unmatched to any gene: 3. CDR3 in amino acids: CASSLERGYTDTQYF. DNA of the CDR3: TGTGCCAGCAGCTTGGAGCGGGGATACACAGATACGCAGTATTTT.

V is TRBV10-2 and J is TRBJ2-7, with 13 nucleotides matching TRBD2. The CDR3 covers 13 residues. Trimming at V came to 8 bases and at J to 6 bases, leaving 4 bases not matched to a gene. CDR1 and CDR2 from the germline V gene are WSHSY and SAAADI. The CDR3 region is CASSTSGGGEQYF. The CDR3 DNA reads as TGCGCCAGCTCAACTAGCGGGGGGGGCGAGCAGTACTTC.

This clone occurred a few times. The chain is built from TRBV5-1 and TRBJ1-2; tentative D call: TRBD1 (5 bases). Germline V gives CDR1 SGHRS, CDR2 YFSETQ. The CDR3 length is 13 residues. V dropped 4 bases and J dropped 0 bases, with 7 bases sitting between them. Here the CDR3 reads CASSGAANYGYTF. The DNA for the CDR3 is TGCGCCAGCAGCGGGGCGGCTAACTATGGCTACACCTTC.

This chain links TRBV7-2 with TRBJ2-2; 7 nucleotides match TRBD1. The CDR3 spans 15 residues. Germline CDR1 SGHTA, CDR2 FQGNSA. V lost 4 bases, J lost 6 bases, and 8 bases stayed unmatched. This CDR3 reads CASSSYYGQAGELFF. Here the CDR3 DNA reads TGTGCCAGCAGCTCCTATTATGGACAGGCCGGGGAGCTGTTTTTT.

The chain employs TRBV12-5 and TRBJ2-5; tentatively, D is TRBD2 (5 bases). V was cut by 6 bases and J by 11 bases, with 19 bases left in between. The CDR3 covers 13 residues. Germline CDR1 and CDR2: LGHNT and FRNRAP. CDR3 nucleotide sequence: TGTGCTAGTGGCCCCACTCAACTAGGGCCGCAGTACTTC. This encodes CASGPTQLGPQYF.

The DNA of the CDR3 is TGTGCCAGCAGAGCGAGCGGGAGAGGCGATGAGCAGTTCTTC. It encodes CASRASGRGDEQFF. The chain links TRBV11-3 to TRBJ2-1; 8 bases are a match to TRBD2. J gave up 8 bases and V 6 bases, and 9 bases lay outside the gene matches. Per germline, CDR1 SGHNT and CDR2 YENEEA. The CDR3 consists of 14 residues.

The chain recombines TRBV6-6 with TRBJ1-1; TRBD1 matches at 10 bases. J gave up 7 bases and V 2 bases, and 7 bases lay outside the gene matches. Germline V CDR1 and CDR2: MNHNY, SVGAGI (reference sequence). This CDR3 spans 15 amino acids. The CDR3 DNA follows: TGTGCCAGCAGTTACCCCGGGACAGGGGAGGGTGAAGCTTTCTTT. Protein product: CASSYPGTGEGEAFF.

This clone is medium-sized. The rearrangement joins TRBV15 to TRBJ2-7, with D tentatively TRBD1 or TRBD2 (6 bases each). This CDR3 is built from 14 residues. Germline assignment: CDR1 LNHNV and CDR2 YYDKDF (reference sequence). The ends were cut back, 0 bases at V and 2 bases at J, with 8 bases in the middle. This CDR3 reads CATSRDGGPYEQYF. The CDR3 coding sequence is TGTGCCACCAGCAGAGATGGGGGGCCCTACGAGCAGTACTTC.

This clone is deemed medium-sized. The chain couples TRBV5-1 to TRBJ1-2, with 9 bases identical to TRBD1. V gave up 0 bases and J gave up 6 bases; unmatched junction bases: 0. In germline, CDR1 is SGHRS, CDR2 YFSETQ. This CDR3 has 13 amino acids. CDR3 region: CASSLDRGHGYTF. In DNA form, the CDR3 reads TGCGCCAGCAGCTTGGACAGGGGGCATGGCTACACCTTC.

This clone has a single count. One end of the junction is discordant with germline, which a read error may explain. V gene TRBV6-4 combines with J gene TRBJ1-6; weak D call: TRBD1 (5 bases). CDR1 and CDR2 from the germline V gene are MRHNA and SNTAGT. This CDR3 comprises 15 residues. The CDR3 sequence: CASSYSPYQGPPLHF. CDR3 DNA sequence: TGTGCCAGCAGTTACTCGCCCTATCAGGGTCCACCCCTCCACTTT.

V is TRBV6-1 and J is TRBJ2-1; 7 bases match TRBD2. Germline V lookup: CDR1 MNHNS, CDR2 SASEGT. The trim removed 5 bases at V and 16 bases at J, leaving 14 bases unmatched. CDR3 size: 13 residues. The CDR3 reads CASSPIGTERGFF. CDR3 bases: TGTGCCAGCAGTCCGATAGGGACTGAGCGGGGCTTCTTC.